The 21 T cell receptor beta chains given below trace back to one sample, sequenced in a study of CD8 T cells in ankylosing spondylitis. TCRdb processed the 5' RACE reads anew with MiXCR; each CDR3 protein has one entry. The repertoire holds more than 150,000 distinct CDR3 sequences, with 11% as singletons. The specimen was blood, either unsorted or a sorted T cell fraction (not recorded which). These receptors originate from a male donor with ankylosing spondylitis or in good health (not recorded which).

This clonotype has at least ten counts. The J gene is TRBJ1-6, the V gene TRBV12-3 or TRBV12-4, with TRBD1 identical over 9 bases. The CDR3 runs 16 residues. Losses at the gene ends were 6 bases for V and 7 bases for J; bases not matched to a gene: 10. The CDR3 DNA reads TGTGCCAGCAGGAAACCACAGGGGGCGTGGAATTCACCCCTCCACTTT. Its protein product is CASRKPQGAWNSPLHF.

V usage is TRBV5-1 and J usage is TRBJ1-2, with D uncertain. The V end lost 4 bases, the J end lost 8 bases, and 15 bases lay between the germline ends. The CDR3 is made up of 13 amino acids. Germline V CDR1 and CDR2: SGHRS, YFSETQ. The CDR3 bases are TGCGCCAGCAGCCGAGGGAGTGAGCAGGGCTACACCTTC. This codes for CASSRGSEQGYTF. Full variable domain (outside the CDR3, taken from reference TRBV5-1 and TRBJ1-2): KAGVTQTPRYLIKTRGQQVTLSCSPISGHRSVSWYQQTPGQGLQFLFEYFSETQRNKGNFPGRFSGRQFSNSRSEMNVSTLELGDSALYLCASSRGSEQGYTFGSGTRLTVV.

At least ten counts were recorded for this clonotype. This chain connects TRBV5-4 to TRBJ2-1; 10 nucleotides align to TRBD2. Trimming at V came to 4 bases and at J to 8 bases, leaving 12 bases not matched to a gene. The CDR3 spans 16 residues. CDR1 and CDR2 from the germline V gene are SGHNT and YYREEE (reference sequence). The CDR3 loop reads CASSRPLAGAGDEQFF. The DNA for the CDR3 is TGTGCCAGCAGCAGACCCCTAGCGGGGGCTGGCGATGAGCAGTTCTTC.

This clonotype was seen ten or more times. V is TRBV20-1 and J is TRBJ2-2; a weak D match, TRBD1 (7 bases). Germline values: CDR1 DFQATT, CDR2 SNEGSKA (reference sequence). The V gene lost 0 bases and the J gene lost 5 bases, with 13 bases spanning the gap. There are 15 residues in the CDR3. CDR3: CSARDPPGGTGELFF. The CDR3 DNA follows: TGCAGTGCTAGAGATCCCCCAGGGGGGACCGGGGAGCTGTTTTTT.

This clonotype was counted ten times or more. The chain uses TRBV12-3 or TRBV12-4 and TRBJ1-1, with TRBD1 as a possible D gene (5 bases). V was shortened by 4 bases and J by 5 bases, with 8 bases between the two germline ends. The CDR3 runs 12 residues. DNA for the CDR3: TGTGCCAGCAGTTATTGGGGGACTGAAGCTTTCTTT. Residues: CASSYWGTEAFF.

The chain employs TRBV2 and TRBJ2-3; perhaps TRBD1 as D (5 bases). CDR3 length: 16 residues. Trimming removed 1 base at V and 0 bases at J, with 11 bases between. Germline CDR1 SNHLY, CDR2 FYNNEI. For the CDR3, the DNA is TGTGCCAGCAGTGAAGAAGGGGATTCTAGCACAGATACGCAGTATTTT. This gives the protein CASSEEGDSSTDTQYF.

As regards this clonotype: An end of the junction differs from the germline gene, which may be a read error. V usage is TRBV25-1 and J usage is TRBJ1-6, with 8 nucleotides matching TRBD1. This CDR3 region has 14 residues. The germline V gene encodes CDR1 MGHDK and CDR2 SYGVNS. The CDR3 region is CASGGTGYNSPPHF. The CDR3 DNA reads TGTGCCAGCGGAGGGACAGGCTATAATTCACCCCCCCACTTT.

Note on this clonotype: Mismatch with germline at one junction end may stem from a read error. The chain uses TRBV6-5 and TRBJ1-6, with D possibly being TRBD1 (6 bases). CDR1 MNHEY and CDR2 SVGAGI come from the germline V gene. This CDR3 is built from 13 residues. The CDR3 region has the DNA TGTGCCAGCAGTTACTCGTCCTCAGACAGGCCCAACTTT. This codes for CASSYSSSDRPNF.

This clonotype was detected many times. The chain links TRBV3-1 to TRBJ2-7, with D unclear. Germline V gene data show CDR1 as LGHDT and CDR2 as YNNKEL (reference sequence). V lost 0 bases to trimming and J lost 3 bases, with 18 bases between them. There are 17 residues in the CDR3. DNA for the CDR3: TGTGCCAGCAGCCAAGATGCGCCACACCGTTTTTTCTACGAGCAGTACTTC. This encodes CASSQDAPHRFFYEQYF.

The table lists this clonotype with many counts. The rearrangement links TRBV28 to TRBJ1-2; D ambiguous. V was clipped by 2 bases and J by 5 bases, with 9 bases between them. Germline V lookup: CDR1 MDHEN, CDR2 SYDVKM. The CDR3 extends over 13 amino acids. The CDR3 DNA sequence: TGTGCCAGCAGTTTAGATCACGAATATGGCTACACCTTC. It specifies CASSLDHEYGYTF.

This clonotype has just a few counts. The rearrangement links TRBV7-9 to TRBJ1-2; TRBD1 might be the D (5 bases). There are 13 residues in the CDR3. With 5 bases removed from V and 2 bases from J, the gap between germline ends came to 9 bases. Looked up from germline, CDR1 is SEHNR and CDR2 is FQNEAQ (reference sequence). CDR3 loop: CASSPTENYGYTF. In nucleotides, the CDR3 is TGTGCCAGCAGCCCGACAGAGAACTATGGCTACACCTTC.

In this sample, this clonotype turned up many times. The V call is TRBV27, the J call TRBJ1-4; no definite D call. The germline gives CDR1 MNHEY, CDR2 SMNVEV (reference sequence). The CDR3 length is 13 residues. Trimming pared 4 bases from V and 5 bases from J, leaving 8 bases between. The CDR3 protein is CASSSPLNEKLFF. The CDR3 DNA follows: TGTGCCAGCAGTTCTCCTTTGAATGAAAAACTGTTTTTT.

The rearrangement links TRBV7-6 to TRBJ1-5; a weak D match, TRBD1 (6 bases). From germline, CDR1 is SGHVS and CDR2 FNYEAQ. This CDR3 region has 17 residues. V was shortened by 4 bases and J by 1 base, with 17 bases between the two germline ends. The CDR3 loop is CASSSDRRVGSNQPQHF. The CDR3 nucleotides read TGTGCCAGCAGCTCCGACAGGAGAGTCGGGAGCAATCAGCCCCAGCATTTT. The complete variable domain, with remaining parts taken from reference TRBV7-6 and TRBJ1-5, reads GAGVSQSPRYKVTKRGQDVALRCDPISGHVSLYWYRQALGQGPEFLTYFNYEAQQDKSGLPNDRFSAERPEGSISTLTIQRTEQRDSAMYRCASSSDRRVGSNQPQHFGDGTRLSIL.

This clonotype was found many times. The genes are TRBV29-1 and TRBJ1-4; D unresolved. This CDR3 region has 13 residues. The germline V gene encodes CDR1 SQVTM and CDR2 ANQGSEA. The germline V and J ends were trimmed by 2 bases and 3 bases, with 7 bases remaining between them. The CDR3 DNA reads TGCAGCGTTGAATCAGGCGCTAATGAAAAACTGTTTTTT. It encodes CSVESGANEKLFF.

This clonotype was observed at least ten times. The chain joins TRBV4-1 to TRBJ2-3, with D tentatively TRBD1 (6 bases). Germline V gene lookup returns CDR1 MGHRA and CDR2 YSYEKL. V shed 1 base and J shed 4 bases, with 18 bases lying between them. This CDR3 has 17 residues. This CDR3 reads CASSQVGPGQGPDTQYF. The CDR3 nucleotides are TGCGCCAGCAGCCAAGTAGGTCCGGGACAAGGGCCAGATACGCAGTATTTT.

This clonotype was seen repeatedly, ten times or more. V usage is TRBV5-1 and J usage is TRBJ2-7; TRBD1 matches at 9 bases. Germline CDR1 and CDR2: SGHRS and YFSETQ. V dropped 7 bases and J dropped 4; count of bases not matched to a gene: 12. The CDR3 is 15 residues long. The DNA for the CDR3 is TGCGCCAGCGGCTGGGGGACAGGGCGGCTATACGAGCAGTACTTC. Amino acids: CASGWGTGRLYEQYF.

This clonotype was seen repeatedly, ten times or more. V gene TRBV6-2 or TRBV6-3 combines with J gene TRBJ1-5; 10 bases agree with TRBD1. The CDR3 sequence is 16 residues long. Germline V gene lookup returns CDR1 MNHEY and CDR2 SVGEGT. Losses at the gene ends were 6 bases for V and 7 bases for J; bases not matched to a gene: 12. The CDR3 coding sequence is TGTGCCAGCAGACCTTCCGGGACAGGGGTAGGGCAGCCCCAGCATTTT. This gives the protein CASRPSGTGVGQPQHF.

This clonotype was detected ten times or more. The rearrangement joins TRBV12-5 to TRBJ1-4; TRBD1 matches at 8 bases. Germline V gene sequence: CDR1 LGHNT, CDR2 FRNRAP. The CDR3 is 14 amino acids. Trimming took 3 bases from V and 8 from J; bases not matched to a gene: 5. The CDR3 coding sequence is TGTGCTAGTGGTTTAGGACAGGGTGGCGAAAAACTGTTTTTT. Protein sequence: CASGLGQGGEKLFF.

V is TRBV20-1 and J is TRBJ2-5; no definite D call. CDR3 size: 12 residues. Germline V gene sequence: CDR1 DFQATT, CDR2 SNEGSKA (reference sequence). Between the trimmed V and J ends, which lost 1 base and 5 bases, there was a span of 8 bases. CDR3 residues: CSARVPPETQYF. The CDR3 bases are TGCAGTGCTAGAGTCCCTCCGGAGACCCAGTACTTC.

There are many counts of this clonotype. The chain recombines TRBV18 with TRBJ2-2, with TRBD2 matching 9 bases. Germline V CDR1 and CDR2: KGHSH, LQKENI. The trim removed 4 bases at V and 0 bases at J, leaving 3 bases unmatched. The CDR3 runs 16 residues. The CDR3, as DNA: TGTGCCAGCTCACTTATAGCGGGAGCGAACACCGGGGAGCTGTTTTTT. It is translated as CASSLIAGANTGELFF.

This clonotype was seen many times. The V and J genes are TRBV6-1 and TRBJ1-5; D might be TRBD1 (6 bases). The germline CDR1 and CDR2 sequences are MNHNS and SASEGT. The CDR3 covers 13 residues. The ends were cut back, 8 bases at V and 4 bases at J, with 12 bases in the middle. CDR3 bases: TGTGCCAGCGGGGGGGCTCTAAATCAGCCCCAGCATTTT. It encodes CASGGALNQPQHF.